A single sample gave rise to the 4 T cell receptor beta chains below, sequenced in a study of T cells in Graves' hyperthyroidism and ophthalmopathy. Using RNA transcripts as the source, TCR beta CDR3 regions were amplified. Carried out on the TCR CDR3, a first-round RT-PCR used the HTBI primer set. MiXCR, applied by TCRdb to the multiplex PCR reads, yields one record per CDR3 protein. The sample comprises a few hundred thousand distinct CDR3 sequences, 46% of which are singletons, and more than 7.5% rests with the top ten. Sequenced material: peripheral blood or thyroid tissue (not recorded which). These receptors were collected from a woman between 18 and 29 years old with Graves' hyperthyroidism.

This clonotype was seen a handful of times. A much larger clone sits a single nucleotide away, making a read error possible. The chain combines TRBV19 with TRBJ2-7; 13 bases match TRBD2. CDR1 LNHDA and CDR2 SQIVND come from the germline V gene (reference sequence). This CDR3 is built from 14 residues. V shed 5 bases, J shed 5 bases, and the junction held 3 bases outside the gene matches. Here the CDR3 DNA reads TGTGCCAGTAGTGGGACTAGCGGGGTGCACGAGCAGTACTTC. It codes for CASSGTSGVHEQYF. The full variable domain, in which reference TRBV19 and TRBJ2-7 provide the parts outside the CDR3, is DGGITQSPKYLFRKEGQNVTLSCEQNLNHDAMYWYRQDPGQGLRLIYYSQIVNDFQKGDIAEGYSVSREKKESFPLTVTSAQKNPTAFYLCASSGTSGVHEQYFGPGTRLTVT.

This rearrangement joins TRBV20-1 to TRBJ2-7, with 9 nucleotides matching TRBD2. V shed 3 bases, J shed 2 bases, and the junction held 5 bases outside the gene matches. This CDR3 is 14 amino acids long. CDR1 is DFQATT, CDR2 SNEGSKA, per germline (reference sequence). As DNA, the CDR3 is TGCAGTGCTAGTTCGCGGACTAGCGCCTACGAGCAGTACTTC. Translated: CSASSRTSAYEQYF.

The genes are TRBV2 and TRBJ2-7; 10 bases align to TRBD2. The V gene end was trimmed by 3 bases and the J gene end by 2 bases; junction bases not matched to a gene: 4. Germline V gene data show CDR1 as SNHLY and CDR2 as FYNNEI. This CDR3 has 15 residues. The CDR3 nucleotides read TGTGCCAGCAGTGATGGACTAGCGGAAACCTACGAGCAGTACTTC. This sequence encodes CASSDGLAETYEQYF.

Note on this clonotype: Possible read error: a much larger clone is one base away. The chain recombines TRBV3-1 with TRBJ1-5; D not certain. The V gene's germline CDR1 is LGHDT and CDR2 YNNKEL (reference sequence). The CDR3 spans 15 residues. Written as DNA, the CDR3 is TGTGCCAGCAGCCAAGGGGTGGGCCCAGGTCAGCCCCGGCATTTT. Translated, it gives CASSQGVGPGQPRHF. Combining the CDR3 with reference TRBV3-1 and TRBJ1-5 gives the whole variable domain DTAVSQTPKYLVTQMGNDKSIKCEQNLGHDTMYWYKQDSKKFLKIMFSYNNKELIINETVPNRFSPKSPDKAHLNLHINSLELGDSAVYFCASSQGVGPGQPRHFGDGTRLSIL.